The sequence of this T cell receptor beta chain was determined in a study of vaccination and CD4 T cells after COVID-19. Germline V gene data show CDR1 as MNHNS and CDR2 as SASEGT. This CDR3 is built from 14 residues. Deletions cut 7 bases from V and 7 bases from J, with 14 bases between. Sequencing of the DNA from cultured CD4+ T cells was carried out with the Oncomine TCR Beta short-read assay. The source of extracted genomic DNA was cultured CD4+ T cells. A single record per CDR3 protein comes from TCRdb applying MiXCR to the PCR reads. The sample shows about 19,000 distinct CDR3 sequences, 38% of them seen only once. Treatment in this sample: approximately nine-day PBMC culture with coronavirus spike peptide pools or control peptides (ViraFEST assay). In this sample, this clonotype turned up a few times. As yet, its antigen is unknown.

This clonotype was obtained from a human donor with COVID-19. The sequenced sample was cultured CD4+ T cells from blood. The chain carries TRBV6-1 and TRBJ1-6, with D hard to call. DNA of the CDR3: TGTGCCAGCATGCATCCCCCGGGCAATTCACCCCTCCACTTT. It translates to CASMHPPGNSPLHF.